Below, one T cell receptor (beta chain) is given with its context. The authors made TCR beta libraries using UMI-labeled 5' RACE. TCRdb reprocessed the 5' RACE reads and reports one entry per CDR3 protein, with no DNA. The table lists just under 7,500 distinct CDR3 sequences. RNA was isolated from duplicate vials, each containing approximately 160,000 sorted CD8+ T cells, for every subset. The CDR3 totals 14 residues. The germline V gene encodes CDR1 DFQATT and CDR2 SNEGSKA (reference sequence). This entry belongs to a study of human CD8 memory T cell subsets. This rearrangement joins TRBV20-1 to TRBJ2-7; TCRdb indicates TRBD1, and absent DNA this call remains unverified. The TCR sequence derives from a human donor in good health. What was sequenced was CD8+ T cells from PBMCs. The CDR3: CSAREGGDSYEQYF.